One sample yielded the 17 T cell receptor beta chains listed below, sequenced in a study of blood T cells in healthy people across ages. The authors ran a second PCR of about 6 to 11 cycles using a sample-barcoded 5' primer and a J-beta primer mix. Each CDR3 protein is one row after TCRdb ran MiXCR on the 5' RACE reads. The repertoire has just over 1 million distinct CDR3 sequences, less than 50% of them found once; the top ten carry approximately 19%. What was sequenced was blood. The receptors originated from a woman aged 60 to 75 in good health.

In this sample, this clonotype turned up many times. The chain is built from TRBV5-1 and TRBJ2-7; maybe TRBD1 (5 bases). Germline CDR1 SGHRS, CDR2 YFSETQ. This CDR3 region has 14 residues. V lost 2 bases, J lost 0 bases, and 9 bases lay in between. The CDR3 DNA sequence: TGCGCCAGCAGCTTTACCGACAGCTCCTACGAGCAGTACTTC. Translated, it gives CASSFTDSSYEQYF.

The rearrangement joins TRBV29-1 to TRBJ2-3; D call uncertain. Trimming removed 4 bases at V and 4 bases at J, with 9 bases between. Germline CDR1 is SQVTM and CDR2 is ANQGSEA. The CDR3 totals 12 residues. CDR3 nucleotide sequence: TGCAGCGTTGTAATCTACGCAGATACGCAGTATTTT. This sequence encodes CSVVIYADTQYF.

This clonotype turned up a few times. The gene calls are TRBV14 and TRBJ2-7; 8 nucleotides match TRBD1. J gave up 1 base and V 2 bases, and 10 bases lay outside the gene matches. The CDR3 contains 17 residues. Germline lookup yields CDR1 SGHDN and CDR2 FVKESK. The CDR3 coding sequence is TGTGCCAGCAGCCAAAGGGCCAGACAGGGGCCTTCCTACGAGCAGTACTTC. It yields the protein CASSQRARQGPSYEQYF.

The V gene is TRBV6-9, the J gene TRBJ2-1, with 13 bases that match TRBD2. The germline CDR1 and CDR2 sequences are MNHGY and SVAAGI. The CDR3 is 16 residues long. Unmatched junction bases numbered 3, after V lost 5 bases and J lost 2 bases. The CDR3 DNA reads TGTGCCAGCAGTCGGACTAGCGGGAGAACCTACAATGAGCAGTTCTTC. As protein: CASSRTSGRTYNEQFF.

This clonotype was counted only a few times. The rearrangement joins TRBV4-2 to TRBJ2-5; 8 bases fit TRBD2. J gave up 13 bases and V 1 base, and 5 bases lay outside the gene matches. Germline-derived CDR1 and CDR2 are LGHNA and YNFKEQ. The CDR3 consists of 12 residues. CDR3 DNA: TGTGCCAGCAGCCAAGCAGCGGGGGCCCCGTACTTC. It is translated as CASSQAAGAPYF.

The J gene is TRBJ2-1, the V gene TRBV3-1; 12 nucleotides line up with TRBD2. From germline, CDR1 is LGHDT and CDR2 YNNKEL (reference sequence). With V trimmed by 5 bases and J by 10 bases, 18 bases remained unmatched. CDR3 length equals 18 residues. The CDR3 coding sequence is TGTGCCAGCAGCACCGGGACTAGCGGGCGAGTTGCCCCCGAAGAGCAGTTCTTC. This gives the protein CASSTGTSGRVAPEEQFF.

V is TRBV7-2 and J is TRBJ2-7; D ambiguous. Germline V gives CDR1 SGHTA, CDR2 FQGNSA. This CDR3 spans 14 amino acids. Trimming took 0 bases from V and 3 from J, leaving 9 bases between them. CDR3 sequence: CASSLASIHYEQYF. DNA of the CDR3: TGTGCCAGCAGCTTAGCGAGTATCCACTACGAGCAGTACTTC.

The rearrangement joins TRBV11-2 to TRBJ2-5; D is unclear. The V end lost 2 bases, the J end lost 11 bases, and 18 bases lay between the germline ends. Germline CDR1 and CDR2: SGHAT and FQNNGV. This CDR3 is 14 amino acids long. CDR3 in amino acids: CASSLTGPHLEQYF. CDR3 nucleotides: TGTGCCAGCAGCTTAACCGGGCCCCATTTAGAGCAGTACTTC.

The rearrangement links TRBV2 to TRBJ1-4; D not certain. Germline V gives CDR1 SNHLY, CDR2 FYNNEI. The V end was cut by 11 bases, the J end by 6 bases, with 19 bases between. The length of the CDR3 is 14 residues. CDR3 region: CAYTARSKHEKLFF. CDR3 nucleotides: TGTGCCTATACCGCACGGTCTAAACATGAAAAACTGTTTTTT.

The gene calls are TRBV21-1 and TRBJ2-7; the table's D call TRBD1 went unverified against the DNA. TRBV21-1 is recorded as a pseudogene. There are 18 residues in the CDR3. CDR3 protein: CASSKVSGSPVGAYEQYF. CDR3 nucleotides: TGTGCCAGCAGCAAAGTTTCAGGCTCCCCCGTTGGGGCCTACGAGCAGTACTTC.

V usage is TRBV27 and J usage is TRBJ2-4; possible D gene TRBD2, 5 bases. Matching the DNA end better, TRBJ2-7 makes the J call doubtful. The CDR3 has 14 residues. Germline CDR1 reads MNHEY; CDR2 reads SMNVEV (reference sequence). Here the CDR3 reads CASSFGGLNGEQYF. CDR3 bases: TGTGCCAGCAGTTTCGGCGGACTTAATGGCGAGCAGTACTTC.

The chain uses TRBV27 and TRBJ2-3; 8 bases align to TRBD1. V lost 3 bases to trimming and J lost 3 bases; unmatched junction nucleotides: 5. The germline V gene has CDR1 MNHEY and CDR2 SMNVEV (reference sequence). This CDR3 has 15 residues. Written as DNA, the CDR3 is TGTGCCAGCAGTTTCTACAGGGGGGCAACAGATACGCAGTATTTT. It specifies CASSFYRGATDTQYF.

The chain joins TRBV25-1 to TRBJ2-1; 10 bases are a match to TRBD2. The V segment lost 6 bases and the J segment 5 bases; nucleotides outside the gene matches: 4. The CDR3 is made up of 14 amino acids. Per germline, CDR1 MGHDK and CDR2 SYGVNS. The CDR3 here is CASRASGSHNEQFF. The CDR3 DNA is TGTGCCAGCAGAGCTAGCGGGAGCCACAATGAGCAGTTCTTC.

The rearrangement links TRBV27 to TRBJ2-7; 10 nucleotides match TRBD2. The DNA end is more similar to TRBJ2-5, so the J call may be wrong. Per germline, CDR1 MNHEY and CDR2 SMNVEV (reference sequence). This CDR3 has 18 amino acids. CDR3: CASSDRAKREGRGETQYF. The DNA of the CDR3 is TGTGCCAGCAGCGACCGAGCGAAGCGGGAGGGCCGGGGGGAGACCCAGTACTTC.

CDR3: CAIGTENYEQYF. The CDR3 nucleotides are TGTGCCATAGGGACCGAAAACTACGAGCAGTACTTC. V is TRBV5-4 and J is TRBJ2-7; D assignment may be TRBD1 or TRBD2 (5 bases each). V was cut by 9 bases and J by 3 bases, with 13 bases left in between. Germline-derived CDR1 and CDR2 are SGHNT and YYREEE (reference sequence). CDR3 size: 12 residues.

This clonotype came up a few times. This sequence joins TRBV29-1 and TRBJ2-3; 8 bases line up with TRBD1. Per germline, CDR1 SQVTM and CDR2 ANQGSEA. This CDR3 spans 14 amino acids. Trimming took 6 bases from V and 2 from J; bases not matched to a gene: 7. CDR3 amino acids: CSVAYRGATDTQYF. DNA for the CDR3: TGCAGCGTGGCATACAGGGGGGCCACAGATACGCAGTATTTT.

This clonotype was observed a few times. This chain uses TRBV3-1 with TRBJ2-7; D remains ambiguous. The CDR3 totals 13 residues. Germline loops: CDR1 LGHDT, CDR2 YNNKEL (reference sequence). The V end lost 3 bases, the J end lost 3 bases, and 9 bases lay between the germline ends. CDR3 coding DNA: TGTGCCAGCAGCCAGGCGTTCAACTACGAGCAGTACTTC. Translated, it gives CASSQAFNYEQYF.